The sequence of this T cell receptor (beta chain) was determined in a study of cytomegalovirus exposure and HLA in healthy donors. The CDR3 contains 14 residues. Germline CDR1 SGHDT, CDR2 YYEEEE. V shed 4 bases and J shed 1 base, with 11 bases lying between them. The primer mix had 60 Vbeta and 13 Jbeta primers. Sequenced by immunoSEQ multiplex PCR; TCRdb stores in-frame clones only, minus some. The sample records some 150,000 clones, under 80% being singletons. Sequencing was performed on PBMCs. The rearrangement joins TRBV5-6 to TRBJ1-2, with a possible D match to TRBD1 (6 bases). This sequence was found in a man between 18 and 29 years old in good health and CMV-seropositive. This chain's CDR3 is CASSPRTVNYGYTF. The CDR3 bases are TGTGCCAGCAGCCCCCGGACAGTTAACTATGGCTACACCTTC.